These 26 T cell receptor beta chains were all obtained from the same sample, sequenced in a study of T cells in pancreatic ductal adenocarcinoma. Clones were sequenced by immunoSEQ multiplex PCR, and TCRdb holds only the in-frame ones, with some missing. The profile covers roughly 100,000 clones, with more than 90% appearing a single time and about 3% taken by the ten largest. Selected pancreatic ductal adenocarcinoma patients had undergone surgery without neoadjuvant therapy. Sequencing was done on a sample of PBMCs. The source of these receptors is a human donor with pancreatic ductal adenocarcinoma.

The chain uses TRBV6-5 and TRBJ2-1; a weak D match, TRBD2 (6 bases). V lost 6 bases to trimming and J lost 12 bases, with 21 bases between them. This CDR3 spans 14 amino acids. Per germline, CDR1 MNHEY and CDR2 SVGAGI. The CDR3, as DNA: TGTGCCAGCAGAAACCCGGGACTGGGGATTGGGCAGTTCTTC. As protein: CASRNPGLGIGQFF.

The V gene is TRBV13, the J gene TRBJ2-1; TRBD2 is a possible D gene (6 bases). Per germline, CDR1 PRHDT and CDR2 FYEKMQ (reference sequence). The CDR3 covers 15 residues. V was trimmed by 0 bases and J by 11 bases, leaving 17 bases between them. The CDR3 nucleotides read TGTGCCAGCAGCTTAGGGGCGGCGGGACCCCCGAAGCAGTTCTTC. It specifies CASSLGAAGPPKQFF.

The chain recombines TRBV27 with TRBJ2-6; D gene unclear. CDR1 and CDR2 (germline): MNHEY, SMNVEV (reference sequence). The CDR3 runs 14 residues. V was shortened by 7 bases and J by 1 base, with 8 bases between the two germline ends. The CDR3 sequence: CASMRLSGANVLTF. The CDR3 DNA sequence: TGTGCCAGCATGAGGCTATCTGGGGCCAACGTCCTGACTTTC. Full variable domain (remainder filled in from reference TRBV27 and TRBJ2-6): EAQVTQNPRYLITVTGKKLTVTCSQNMNHEYMSWYRQDPGLGLRQIYYSMNVEVTDKGDVPEGYKVSRKEKRNFPLILESPSPNQTSLYFCASMRLSGANVLTFGAGSRLTVL.

This clone was recorded only once. CDR3 sequence reads: CASRSGRRTDTQYF. For the CDR3, the DNA is TGTGCCAGCAGGAGCGGGAGGAGGACAGATACGCAGTATTTT. The rearrangement joins TRBV2 to TRBJ2-3, with 9 bases fitting TRBD2. The V segment lost 6 bases and the J segment 3 bases; nucleotides outside the gene matches: 4. Germline V lookup: CDR1 SNHLY, CDR2 FYNNEI. The CDR3 is 14 amino acids.

The rearrangement joins TRBV9 to TRBJ2-5; 7 positions match TRBD2. The CDR3 is 14 amino acids. J lost 7 bases, V lost 1 base, and 7 bases had no gene match. Germline assignment: CDR1 SGDLS and CDR2 YYNGEE. CDR3 sequence (DNA): TGTGCCAGCAGCGTATCTACTAGCGAGGGGACCCAGTACTTC. It encodes CASSVSTSEGTQYF.

This chain joins TRBV5-4 and TRBJ2-5; maybe TRBD1 (5 bases). The CDR3 loop spans 16 amino acids. The V and J ends lost 2 bases and 3 bases respectively, with 17 bases between them. Germline V gene data show CDR1 as SGHNT and CDR2 as YYREEE (reference sequence). The CDR3 bases are TGTGCCAGCAGCTTACTTTTGGGGCCGAGAAAAGAGACCCAGTACTTC. Its protein product is CASSLLLGPRKETQYF.

This chain uses TRBV9 with TRBJ2-1, with 9 bases aligning to TRBD2. The V segment lost 2 bases and the J segment 5 bases; nucleotides outside the gene matches: 5. The CDR3 covers 15 residues. Germline CDR1 SGDLS, CDR2 YYNGEE. The CDR3 region is CASSVGLAAHNEQFF. CDR3 DNA: TGTGCCAGCAGCGTGGGACTAGCTGCCCACAATGAGCAGTTCTTC.

In its sample, this clone was seen a few times. As DNA, the CDR3 is TGTGCCAGCAGCGCCGAGGACACGAGCTCCTACGAGCAGTACTTC. Protein sequence: CASSAEDTSSYEQYF. The rearrangement uses TRBV9 and TRBJ2-7; D is perhaps TRBD1 (5 bases). Between the trimmed V and J ends, which lost 3 bases and 0 bases, there was a span of 13 bases. In germline, CDR1 is SGDLS, CDR2 YYNGEE. The CDR3 spans 15 residues.

The V and J genes are TRBV29-1 and TRBJ1-3, with a possible D match to TRBD1 (6 bases). The CDR3 contains 12 residues. Germline V gene sequence: CDR1 SQVTM, CDR2 ANQGSEA. The V end was cut by 4 bases, the J end by 3 bases, with 7 bases between. CDR3 sequence: CSVGGGGNTIYF. Written as DNA, the CDR3 is TGCAGCGTTGGAGGGGGTGGAAACACCATATATTTT.

This chain joins TRBV9 and TRBJ2-2, with TRBD2 identical over 11 bases. CDR3 length: 16 amino acids. The V and J ends lost 6 bases and 1 base, in that order; junction bases with no gene match: 5. Germline V gives CDR1 SGDLS, CDR2 YYNGEE. The CDR3, as DNA: TGTGCCAGCACCTTAGCGGGAGGGGTGAACACCGGGGAGCTGTTTTTT. Residues: CASTLAGGVNTGELFF.

With respect to this clone: Other DNA variants within this sample encode the same CDR3. The V call is TRBV5-1, the J call TRBJ2-3; D may be TRBD1 (5 bases). Germline CDR1 reads SGHRS; CDR2 reads YFSETQ. V shed 0 bases and J shed 3 bases, with 5 bases lying between them. The CDR3 is made up of 13 amino acids. This CDR3 is CASSLAGTDTQYF. The CDR3 DNA follows: TGCGCCAGCAGCTTGGCAGGGACAGATACGCAGTATTTT.

This clone was found once. V and J are TRBV5-1 and TRBJ2-1, with D possibly matching TRBD1 (5 bases). The CDR3 is made up of 15 amino acids. The V end was cut by 4 bases, the J end by 4 bases, with 15 bases between. The germline CDR1 and CDR2 sequences are SGHRS and YFSETQ. The CDR3 sequence is CASSTSRGAYNEQFF. CDR3 DNA sequence: TGCGCCAGCAGCACATCAAGGGGCGCTTACAATGAGCAGTTCTTC.

This chain connects TRBV30 to TRBJ2-5; no firm D call. Germline CDR1 and CDR2: GTSNPN and SVGIG (reference sequence). The CDR3 totals 13 residues. V was cut by 0 bases and J by 4 bases, with 9 bases left in between. This CDR3 is CAWSVNEAETQYF. DNA of the CDR3: TGTGCCTGGAGTGTGAACGAGGCAGAGACCCAGTACTTC.

Turning to this clone: One end of the junction fails to match germline, which may point to a read error. The gene calls are TRBV7-7 and TRBJ2-1; D is unclear. The germline V gene has CDR1 SSHAT and CDR2 FNYEAQ (reference sequence). The CDR3 loop spans 13 amino acids. CDR3 region: CASSSVSHNEQFF. The DNA for the CDR3 is TGTGCTAGCAGCTCCGTCTCCCACAATGAGCAGTTCTTC.

This chain links TRBV5-1 with TRBJ2-7; a weak D match, TRBD1 (6 bases). V was shortened by 0 bases and J by 10 bases, with 14 bases between the two germline ends. Per germline, CDR1 SGHRS and CDR2 YFSETQ. The CDR3 covers 13 residues. In DNA form, the CDR3 reads TGCGCCAGCAGCTTGGAACAGGGACATTTCCAGTACTTC. It specifies CASSLEQGHFQYF.

The chain uses TRBV11-1 and TRBJ1-1, with D perhaps matching TRBD1 (6 bases). Germline loops: CDR1 SGHAT, CDR2 FQDESV (reference sequence). Deletions cut 6 bases from V and 5 bases from J, with 16 bases between. The CDR3 totals 14 residues. The CDR3 region is CASSFTPTGTEAFF. CDR3 sequence (DNA): TGTGCCAGCAGTTTCACGCCTACAGGGACTGAAGCTTTCTTT. Together with reference TRBV11-1 and TRBJ1-1, the CDR3 gives the full variable domain: EAEVAQSPRYKITEKSQAVAFWCDPISGHATLYWYRQILGQGPELLVQFQDESVVDDSQLPKDRFSAERLKGVDSTLKIQPAELGDSAMYLCASSFTPTGTEAFFGQGTRLTVV.

The chain links TRBV30 to TRBJ2-1, with 8 bases that match TRBD2. Germline CDR1 is GTSNPN and CDR2 is SVGIG (reference sequence). The CDR3 has 13 residues. V gave up 4 bases and J gave up 6 bases; unmatched junction bases: 5. In nucleotides, the CDR3 is TGTGCCTGGACGGGGGGGAGCGTCAATGAGCAGTTCTTC. This encodes CAWTGGSVNEQFF.

The rearrangement links TRBV18 to TRBJ1-4, with D unresolved. The CDR3 is 12 residues long. In germline, CDR1 is KGHSH, CDR2 LQKENI. Trimming left V 3 bases short and J 6 bases short, with 5 bases between. CDR3 sequence: CASSPRDEKLFF. The CDR3 DNA sequence: TGTGCCAGCTCACCCCGGGATGAAAAACTGTTTTTT.

This chain links TRBV6-6 with TRBJ2-1, with 8 bases matching TRBD2. With V trimmed by 6 bases and J by 9 bases, 16 bases remained unmatched. CDR1 is MNHNY, CDR2 SVGAGI, per germline (reference sequence). The CDR3 runs 16 residues. CDR3 in amino acids: CASSSSGSRLGGEQFF. In DNA, the CDR3 is TGTGCCAGCAGCTCCAGCGGGAGTCGCCTTGGGGGTGAGCAGTTCTTC.

The chain joins TRBV11-2 to TRBJ2-3; a possible D gene is TRBD2 (6 bases). The CDR3 has 15 amino acids. Germline values: CDR1 SGHAT, CDR2 FQNNGV. Trimming cost V 1 base and J 7 bases, with 15 bases left between them. This CDR3 reads CASSLGTGVWYTQYF. The CDR3 DNA is TGTGCCAGCAGCTTAGGGACGGGAGTTTGGTATACGCAGTATTTT.

The chain carries TRBV13 and TRBJ2-1; TRBD2 aligns across 11 bases. V lost 4 bases and J lost 6; bases outside the gene matches: 2. The CDR3 extends over 14 amino acids. The germline V gene encodes CDR1 PRHDT and CDR2 FYEKMQ (reference sequence). CDR3: CASSSLAGVNEQFF. The CDR3 coding sequence is TGTGCCAGCAGCTCACTAGCGGGGGTCAATGAGCAGTTCTTC.

The V call is TRBV5-1, the J call TRBJ1-2; 8 bases are shared with TRBD1. The length of the CDR3 is 14 residues. Trimming cost V 3 bases and J 7 bases; bases outside gene matches: 8. Germline V gene lookup returns CDR1 SGHRS and CDR2 YFSETQ. CDR3: CASSSGQGKSGYTF. DNA for the CDR3: TGCGCCAGCAGCTCCGGACAGGGCAAGAGTGGCTACACCTTC.

As DNA, the CDR3 is TGTGCCAGCAGCTTAGAAGCAGGGACTGGAAACACCATATATTTT. It yields the protein CASSLEAGTGNTIYF. The genes are TRBV11-2 and TRBJ1-3; D might be TRBD1 (5 bases). Between the trimmed V and J ends, which lost 0 bases and 2 bases, there was a span of 8 bases. This CDR3 is built from 15 residues. The germline gives CDR1 SGHAT, CDR2 FQNNGV.

The CDR3 nucleotides read TGTGCCAGCAGTTCGGCCAGGGCCCCCTACGAGCAGTACTTC. Residues: CASSSARAPYEQYF. The V gene is TRBV27, the J gene TRBJ2-7, with D possibly TRBD1 on 5 matching bases. Germline V lookup: CDR1 MNHEY, CDR2 SMNVEV (reference sequence). The CDR3 has 14 residues. V lost 4 bases to trimming and J lost 2 bases, with 12 bases between them.

This chain joins TRBV18 and TRBJ2-2, with 8 bases aligning to TRBD2. With V trimmed by 2 bases and J by 2 bases, 4 bases remained unmatched. Germline lookup yields CDR1 KGHSH and CDR2 LQKENI. The CDR3 runs 16 residues. The CDR3 sequence is CASSPLTSGNTGELFF. The CDR3 nucleotides read TGTGCCAGCTCACCATTAACTAGCGGCAACACCGGGGAGCTGTTTTTT. Complete variable domain (other parts from reference TRBV18 and TRBJ2-2): NAGVMQNPRHLVRRRGQEARLRCSPMKGHSHVYWYRQLPEEGLKFMVYLQKENIIDESGMPKERFSAEFPKEGPSILRIQQVVRGDSAAYFCASSPLTSGNTGELFFGEGSRLTVL.

This chain connects TRBV2 to TRBJ2-3; D gene uncertain. The V end was cut by 3 bases, the J end by 1 base, with 14 bases between. This CDR3 contains 16 residues. Per germline, CDR1 SNHLY and CDR2 FYNNEI. The CDR3 DNA is TGTGCCAGCAGTGATAGAGCAGACTTCCGCACAGATACGCAGTATTTT. Its protein product is CASSDRADFRTDTQYF.